Listed below are T cell receptor beta chains from one sample, sequenced in a study of blood T cells in healthy people across ages. TCRdb ran MiXCR on the 5' RACE reads and lists one entry per CDR3 protein. The sample shows 650,000 to 950,000 distinct CDR3 sequences, under 45% of them seen only once. The sequenced sample was blood. The receptors were gathered from a man in his sixties in good health. CDR3s include the opening cysteine and the closing phenylalanine or tryptophan. The D gene is left open where the match is weak. Clone size is stated in some rows and not others, as once, few, many or a class when expanded.

J gene | D gene | V gene | clone size | CDR3 protein | CDR3 DNA
TRBJ1-1 | TRBD1 | TRBV15 | NA | CATSRATGVSGTEAFF | TGTGCCACCAGCAGAGCAACAGGGGTTAGCGGCACTGAAGCTTTCTTT
TRBJ2-3 | TRBD1 | TRBV3-1 | NA | CASSQFQSAIGDRGTDTQYF | TGTGCCAGCAGCCAATTCCAAAGCGCAATCGGGGACAGGGGCACAGATACGCAGTATTTT
TRBJ1-1 | TRBD1 | TRBV30 | NA | CAWSPTGGAGHTEAFF | TGTGCCTGGAGTCCCACAGGGGGCGCAGGGCACACTGAAGCTTTCTTT
TRBJ2-7 | NA | TRBV27 | NA | CASSEPGRPHEQYF | TGTGCCAGCAGTGAGCCGGGACGGCCCCACGAGCAGTACTTC
TRBJ2-6 | NA | TRBV9 | once | CASSATSSGANVLIF | TGTGCCAGCAGCGCAACCTCTTCTGGGGCCAACGTCCTGATTTTC
TRBJ2-7 | NA | TRBV7-8 | NA | CASSPRGSSPYEQYF | TGTGCCAGCAGCCCCCGGGGAAGCAGCCCCTACGAGCAGTACTTC
TRBJ1-5 | NA | TRBV6-6 | NA | CASRPGGGDQPQHF | TGTGCCAGCAGACCCGGGGGGGGCGATCAGCCCCAGCATTTT
TRBJ2-2 | NA | TRBV7-8 | NA | CTSSLANRPTGELFF | TGTACCAGCAGCTTAGCTAACAGGCCCACCGGGGAGCTGTTTTTT
TRBJ2-5 | NA | TRBV5-1 | NA | CASSPPTGTQETQYF | TGCGCCAGCAGCCCGCCGACAGGGACTCAAGAGACCCAGTACTTC
TRBJ2-3 | NA | TRBV9 | NA | CASSGGRGRASTDTQYF | TGTGCCAGCAGCGGGGGGCGGGGCCGTGCTAGCACAGATACGCAGTATTTT
TRBJ2-3 | NA | TRBV9 | few | CASSVTDSTDTQYF | TGTGCCAGCAGCGTGACGGATAGCACAGATACGCAGTATTTT
TRBJ2-5 | TRBD2 | TRBV6-5 | few | CAVTSGGGETQYF | TGTGCCGTAACGAGCGGGGGAGGGGAGACCCAGTACTTC
TRBJ1-2 | NA | TRBV7-9 | NA | CASSPTGRNGYTF | TGTGCCAGCAGTCCTACAGGGCGGAATGGCTACACCTTC
TRBJ2-1 | NA | TRBV4-2 | few | CASSHRDNEQFF | TGTGCCAGCAGCCACAGGGACAATGAGCAGTTCTTC
TRBJ2-5 | TRBD1 | TRBV29-1 | many | CSVNLDRGQETQYF | TGCAGCGTTAACCTGGACAGGGGACAAGAGACCCAGTACTTC
TRBJ2-1 | TRBD2 | TRBV5-1 | NA | CASSLAVLASGGYYNEQFF | TGCGCCAGCAGCTTGGCCGTTTTGGCTAGCGGGGGGTATTACAATGAGCAGTTCTTC
TRBJ2-7 | TRBD2 | TRBV18 | NA | CASSPGTSAGYEQYF | TGTGCCAGCTCACCAGGGACTAGCGCGGGCTACGAGCAGTACTTC
TRBJ2-7 | TRBD1 | TRBV5-5 | many | CASSLGESAQGFGEEQYF | TGTGCCAGCAGCTTGGGAGAGTCGGCACAGGGGTTCGGAGAAGAGCAGTACTTC
TRBJ2-7 | TRBD1 | TRBV10-3 | NA | CAISPQLTGGEQYF | TGTGCCATCAGCCCCCAATTGACAGGGGGCGAGCAGTACTTC
TRBJ1-2 | NA | TRBV6-6 | few | CASSYSPQNGYTF | TGTGCCAGCAGTTATTCGCCCCAAAATGGCTACACCTTC
TRBJ2-2 | NA | TRBV5-5 | NA | CASSTATGNTGELFF | TGTGCCAGCAGCACGGCGACAGGGAACACCGGGGAGCTGTTTTTT
TRBJ1-2 | NA | TRBV29-1 | NA | CSVSRDGESPSHGYTF | TGCAGCGTTTCCCGGGACGGGGAATCCCCTTCTCATGGCTACACCTTC
TRBJ2-7 | TRBD1 | TRBV7-2 | many | CASSPTRDRAYEQYF | TGTGCCAGCAGCCCAACCCGGGACAGAGCCTACGAGCAGTACTTC
TRBJ2-3 | NA | TRBV3-1 | NA | CASRNRVTDTQYF | TGTGCCAGCAGAAACAGGGTTACAGATACGCAGTATTTT
TRBJ1-1 | NA | TRBV5-5 | NA | CASSLIPDTNTEAFF | TGTGCCAGCAGCTTGATACCGGACACCAACACTGAAGCTTTCTTT
TRBJ1-1 | NA | TRBV29-1 | NA | CSALPDRPEAFF | TGCAGCGCCCTACCGGACCGCCCTGAAGCTTTCTTT
TRBJ2-3 | TRBD2 | TRBV9 | NA | CASTPRASGGNTQYF | TGTGCCAGCACCCCGAGGGCAAGCGGGGGCAATACGCAGTATTTT
TRBJ1-2 | TRBD1 | TRBV20-1 | few | CSCGGGNYGYTF | TGCAGTTGTGGAGGGGGCAACTATGGCTACACCTTC
TRBJ1-2 | NA | TRBV12-3/TRBV12-4 | few | CASSLARKGGNYGYTF | TGTGCCAGCAGTTTAGCGCGGAAGGGAGGGAACTATGGCTACACCTTC
TRBJ2-3 | TRBD1 | TRBV20-1 | NA | CSARQGGTQYF | TGCAGTGCTCGACAGGGGGGTACGCAGTATTTT
TRBJ2-5 | TRBD1 | TRBV27 | NA | CASSLGPADRGYKQYF | TGTGCCAGCAGTTTAGGCCCGGCGGACAGGGGCTACAAGCAGTACTTC
TRBJ1-1 | NA | TRBV27 | NA | CASSLRPLDTRAFF | TGTGCCAGCAGTTTAAGGCCTTTGGACACTAGAGCTTTCTTT
TRBJ1-1 | TRBD1 | TRBV20-1 | NA | CSASPRTGDTEAFF | TGCAGTGCTAGCCCCAGGACAGGGGACACTGAAGCTTTCTTT
TRBJ1-5 | TRBD1 | TRBV6-5 | NA | CASSSTGGGQPQHF | TGTGCCAGCAGTTCAACAGGGGGCGGACAGCCCCAGCATTTT
TRBJ2-7 | NA | TRBV11-3 | NA | CASSVGSNSYNEQYF | TGTGCCAGCAGCGTGGGATCAAACTCCTACAATGAGCAGTACTTC
TRBJ1-1 | TRBD1 | TRBV5-1 | NA | CASSLVRTGVTRTEAFF | TGCGCCAGCAGCCTAGTCCGAACAGGGGTAACGAGGACTGAAGCTTTCTTT
TRBJ2-3 | NA | TRBV20-1 | few | CSATSEADTQYF | TGCAGTGCCACCAGCGAGGCAGATACGCAGTATTTT
TRBJ2-3 | TRBD2 | TRBV5-1 | few | CASSERVAGNRDTQYF | TGCGCCAGCAGCGAACGGGTAGCGGGGAATAGGGATACGCAGTATTTT
TRBJ2-5 | NA | TRBV20-1 | few | CSATSWGAQKTQYF | TGCAGTGCCACGTCATGGGGGGCGCAGAAGACCCAGTACTTC
TRBJ2-3 | TRBD1 | TRBV11-1 | NA | CASSLQGATQYF | TGTGCCAGCAGCTTACAGGGGGCTACGCAGTATTTT
TRBJ2-3 | TRBD2 | TRBV4-1 | few | CASSQVLGASGAADTQYF | TGCGCCAGCAGCCAAGTCTTGGGTGCTAGCGGGGCAGCAGATACGCAGTATTTT
TRBJ2-7 | TRBD1 | TRBV13 | NA | CASSLGPKGQDSYEQYF | TGTGCCAGCAGCTTAGGCCCGAAGGGACAGGACAGCTACGAGCAGTACTTC
TRBJ2-1 | NA | TRBV4-1 | NA | CASSQDIFGVYYNEQFF | TGCGCCAGCAGCCAAGATATATTCGGGGTTTATTACAATGAGCAGTTCTTC
TRBJ1-1 | NA | TRBV7-2 | NA | CASSPPLAGPPMNTEAFF | TGTGCCAGCAGCCCCCCCCTTGCGGGACCCCCAATGAATACTGAAGCTTTCTTT
TRBJ2-3 | NA | TRBV14 | NA | CASSHTLGAGGTDTQYF | TGTGCCAGCAGCCACACGCTAGGGGCAGGGGGCACAGATACGCAGTATTTT
TRBJ1-2 | NA | TRBV28 | once | CASRKGSYYGYTF | TGTGCCAGCCGTAAAGGTTCCTACTATGGCTACACCTTC
TRBJ1-1 | TRBD1 | TRBV7-6 | NA | CASSSRGGNTEAFF | TGTGCCAGCAGCTCCAGGGGGGGAAACACTGAAGCTTTCTTT
TRBJ2-7 | NA | TRBV27 | NA | CASSFPGGFEQYF | TGTGCCAGCAGTTTCCCTGGGGGGTTCGAGCAGTACTTC
TRBJ2-2 | NA | TRBV20-1 | NA | CSARSAGRQNTGELFF | TGCAGTGCTAGATCAGCTGGGCGACAGAACACCGGGGAGCTGTTTTTT
TRBJ1-4 | NA | TRBV29-1 | NA | CSVEGYPKMGEKLFF | TGCAGCGTTGAAGGATACCCTAAAATGGGGGAAAAACTGTTTTTT
TRBJ2-7 | NA | TRBV9 | NA | CAGSVGWDVYEQYF | TGTGCCGGCAGCGTGGGATGGGACGTTTACGAGCAGTACTTC
TRBJ2-7 | NA | TRBV27 | NA | CASRLRGPAYEQYF | TGTGCCAGCAGGTTAAGGGGTCCAGCCTACGAGCAGTACTTC
TRBJ2-7 | TRBD1 | TRBV18 | NA | CASSRGWDRGSYEQYF | TGTGCCAGCTCACGAGGATGGGACAGGGGGTCCTACGAGCAGTACTTC
TRBJ2-7 | TRBD1 | TRBV12-3/TRBV12-4 | NA | CASGQVTYEQYF | TGTGCCAGTGGACAGGTGACCTACGAGCAGTACTTC
TRBJ2-7 | NA | TRBV10-3 | NA | CAISSSSYEQYF | TGTGCCATTTCGAGCAGTTCCTACGAGCAGTACTTC
TRBJ2-3 | TRBD2 | TRBV20-1 | few | CSARELAVGTDTQYF | TGCAGTGCTAGAGAACTAGCGGTTGGCACAGATACGCAGTATTTT
TRBJ1-2 | NA | TRBV19 | NA | CASSPFFDSSYGYTF | TGTGCCAGTAGTCCCTTCTTCGATTCCTCCTATGGCTACACCTTC
TRBJ2-3 | TRBD1 | TRBV20-1 | NA | CSARETGGPDTQYF | TGCAGTGCTAGAGAGACAGGGGGCCCAGATACGCAGTATTTT